A selection of T cell receptor beta chains follows, all from one sample in a study of blood T cell repertoires in COVID-19. Assay: immunoSEQ multiplex PCR; the TCRdb copy retains only in-frame clones and omits some. The sample lists 50,000 to 75,000 clones; nearly 90% were seen once. Specimen: peripheral blood. These TCRs come from a man in his sixties with acute or convalescent COVID-19. Both conserved end residues are part of each CDR3. The order of the fields is J gene, V gene, D gene, clone size, CDR3 DNA, CDR3 protein. A D gene is named only where the DNA matches it firmly. Not every row has a clone size; where given, it reads once, few, many or a size class.

j_gene: TRBJ1-3; v_gene: TRBV4-1; d_gene: NA; abundance: NA; CDR3nt: TGCGCCAGCAGCCAGGGCCCTGGAAACACCATATATTTT; CDR3aa: CASSQGPGNTIYF
j_gene: TRBJ2-1; v_gene: TRBV3-1/TRBV3-2; d_gene: TRBD1; abundance: NA; CDR3nt: TGTGCCAGCAGCTTGACTATTGGGACAGGCAATGAGCAGTTCTTC; CDR3aa: CASSLTIGTGNEQFF
j_gene: TRBJ1-2; v_gene: TRBV2; d_gene: NA; abundance: NA; CDR3nt: TGTGCCAGCATGTATAGGGGCGGCTATGGCTACACCTTC; CDR3aa: CASMYRGGYGYTF
j_gene: TRBJ2-5; v_gene: TRBV3-1/TRBV3-2; d_gene: NA; abundance: NA; CDR3nt: TGTGCCAGCAGCCAAGGGACCGGGACTTTAGAGACCCAGTACTTC; CDR3aa: CASSQGTGTLETQYF
j_gene: TRBJ2-3; v_gene: TRBV29-1; d_gene: TRBD1; abundance: NA; CDR3nt: TGCAGCGACGCCGGGACAGGAGGCACAGATACGCAGTATTTT; CDR3aa: CSDAGTGGTDTQYF
j_gene: TRBJ2-1; v_gene: TRBV4-1; d_gene: NA; abundance: NA; CDR3nt: TGCGCCAGCAGCCAAGATCGCGGCAAGAGCTCCTACAATGAGCAGTTCTTC; CDR3aa: CASSQDRGKSSYNEQFF
j_gene: TRBJ2-1; v_gene: TRBV14; d_gene: TRBD2; abundance: NA; CDR3nt: TGTGCCAGCAGCCTTAGACTAGCGCCTCCCTTAGACAATGAGCAGTTCTTC; CDR3aa: CASSLRLAPPLDNEQFF
j_gene: TRBJ2-5; v_gene: TRBV20-1; d_gene: NA; abundance: NA; CDR3nt: TGCAGTGCTAGACGGGGAGAGACCCAGTACTTC; CDR3aa: CSARRGETQYF
j_gene: TRBJ1-5; v_gene: TRBV10-2; d_gene: NA; abundance: NA; CDR3nt: TGCGCCAGCAGTGAAAGGCCACAGGCGCCCCAGCATTTT; CDR3aa: CASSERPQAPQHF
j_gene: TRBJ1-5; v_gene: TRBV4-1; d_gene: TRBD1; abundance: NA; CDR3nt: TGCGCCAGCAGTTATAGACAGGGGGGGTCCGAACCCCAGCATTTT; CDR3aa: CASSYRQGGSEPQHF
j_gene: TRBJ1-3; v_gene: TRBV10-3; d_gene: NA; abundance: NA; CDR3nt: TGTGCCATCAGCGAAGGGGTCGGGGGCTCTGGAAACACCATATATTTT; CDR3aa: CAISEGVGGSGNTIYF
j_gene: TRBJ1-2; v_gene: TRBV19; d_gene: TRBD1; abundance: NA; CDR3nt: TGTGCCAGTAGCGTAACAGGGGCCGGCTATGGCTACACCTTC; CDR3aa: CASSVTGAGYGYTF
j_gene: TRBJ1-5; v_gene: TRBV7-9; d_gene: NA; abundance: NA; CDR3nt: TGTGCCAGCAGCTTGTGGGAGGATTTTGGTTCAAACCAGCCCCAGCATTTT; CDR3aa: CASSLWEDFGSNQPQHF
j_gene: TRBJ1-2; v_gene: TRBV18; d_gene: NA; abundance: NA; CDR3nt: TGTGCCAGCTCACCACCGGGCGCGCCCGGCTACACCTTC; CDR3aa: CASSPPGAPGYTF
j_gene: TRBJ1-1; v_gene: TRBV10-3; d_gene: TRBD1; abundance: NA; CDR3nt: TGTGCCATCAGCGCGGACAGGGCCACTGAAGCTTTCTTT; CDR3aa: CAISADRATEAFF
j_gene: TRBJ1-4; v_gene: TRBV6-5; d_gene: NA; abundance: NA; CDR3nt: TGTGCCAGCAGTCACGGCCCGGGGGTTGGAGAAAAACTGTTTTTT; CDR3aa: CASSHGPGVGEKLFF
j_gene: TRBJ1-2; v_gene: TRBV6-5; d_gene: NA; abundance: NA; CDR3nt: TGTGCCAGCGGCCCAACGAGGTATTCTAACTATGGCTACACCTTC; CDR3aa: CASGPTRYSNYGYTF
j_gene: TRBJ1-5; v_gene: TRBV18; d_gene: NA; abundance: NA; CDR3nt: TGTGCCAGCTCGGGAGGGGGTCAGCCCCAGCATTTT; CDR3aa: CASSGGGQPQHF
j_gene: TRBJ2-3; v_gene: TRBV11-2; d_gene: NA; abundance: NA; CDR3nt: TGTGCCAGCAGCTTAATGGTTGGCCCAGATACGCAGTATTTT; CDR3aa: CASSLMVGPDTQYF
j_gene: TRBJ1-2; v_gene: TRBV12-3/TRBV12-4; d_gene: NA; abundance: NA; CDR3nt: TGTGCCAGCACCATGGGTCGGGACATGAGGTCCACCTTC; CDR3aa: CASTMGRDMRSTF
j_gene: TRBJ1-2; v_gene: TRBV10-3; d_gene: NA; abundance: NA; CDR3nt: TGTGCCATCAGTGAGTCGGGTCAGGCTATGGGCTACACCTTC; CDR3aa: CAISESGQAMGYTF
j_gene: TRBJ1-6; v_gene: TRBV6-6; d_gene: NA; abundance: NA; CDR3nt: TGTGCCAGCAGTTACTCGAACAGGGAGAATTCACCCCTCCACTTT; CDR3aa: CASSYSNRENSPLHF
j_gene: TRBJ2-1; v_gene: TRBV7-2; d_gene: TRBD2; abundance: NA; CDR3nt: TGTGCCAGCAGGCGGACTAGCGGGGGGTCCCACAATGAGCAGTTCTTC; CDR3aa: CASRRTSGGSHNEQFF
j_gene: TRBJ2-2; v_gene: TRBV21-1; d_gene: NA; abundance: few; CDR3nt: TGTGCCAGCAGCAATTTAGCCGCACGACAGGGGCCCGACACCGGGGAGCTGTTTTTT; CDR3aa: CASSNLAARQGPDTGELFF
j_gene: TRBJ1-1; v_gene: TRBV12-5; d_gene: NA; abundance: once; CDR3nt: TGTGCTAGTGGTTTGTTCCCGAACCAGGATGAAGCTTTCTTT; CDR3aa: CASGLFPNQDEAFF
j_gene: TRBJ1-5; v_gene: TRBV7-9; d_gene: NA; abundance: NA; CDR3nt: TGTGCCAGCAGCCGCGACGTGGGGGGGGGAGCTCAGCCCCAGCATTTT; CDR3aa: CASSRDVGGGAQPQHF
j_gene: TRBJ1-3; v_gene: TRBV2; d_gene: NA; abundance: NA; CDR3nt: TGTGCCAGCAGTGAATCATCCATTGGAAACACCATATATTTT; CDR3aa: CASSESSIGNTIYF
j_gene: TRBJ2-7; v_gene: TRBV5-4; d_gene: TRBD2; abundance: NA; CDR3nt: TGTGCCAGCAGCTTAGAAGGCGGGGGGGCCTACTACGAGCAGTACTTC; CDR3aa: CASSLEGGGAYYEQYF
j_gene: TRBJ2-3; v_gene: TRBV6-5; d_gene: NA; abundance: NA; CDR3nt: TGTGCCAGCAGTTACTCTCGGGGGGCCCTCACAGATACGCAGTATTTT; CDR3aa: CASSYSRGALTDTQYF
j_gene: TRBJ1-2; v_gene: TRBV2; d_gene: NA; abundance: once; CDR3nt: TGTGCCAGCAGTGAATCTGGTAGCGGTGGCTACACCTTC; CDR3aa: CASSESGSGGYTF
j_gene: TRBJ2-1; v_gene: TRBV20-1; d_gene: TRBD2; abundance: NA; CDR3nt: TGCAGTGCTAGTCTGCTGACTAGCGGCTCCTACAATGAGCAGTTCTTC; CDR3aa: CSASLLTSGSYNEQFF
j_gene: TRBJ2-7; v_gene: TRBV4-2; d_gene: TRBD2; abundance: NA; CDR3nt: TGTGCCAGCAGCCAAGATTTTGCGGGGGGGCAGTACGAGCAGTACTTC; CDR3aa: CASSQDFAGGQYEQYF
j_gene: TRBJ2-1; v_gene: TRBV5-8; d_gene: TRBD1; abundance: NA; CDR3nt: TGTGCCAGCAGGCTCCTCAACAGGGGGGACAATGAGCAGTTCTTC; CDR3aa: CASRLLNRGDNEQFF
j_gene: TRBJ2-5; v_gene: TRBV27; d_gene: TRBD2; abundance: NA; CDR3nt: TGTGCCAGCAGGCCGGCTGGGTGGCGGGGGGGCCGAGAGACCCAGTACTTC; CDR3aa: CASRPAGWRGGRETQYF
j_gene: TRBJ2-5; v_gene: TRBV30; d_gene: NA; abundance: NA; CDR3nt: TGTGCCTGGAGTGCGACTCGGTCGGGGGAGACCCAGTACTTC; CDR3aa: CAWSATRSGETQYF
j_gene: TRBJ1-1; v_gene: TRBV19; d_gene: TRBD1; abundance: NA; CDR3nt: TGTGCCAGTGGGACAGGGGGAGAAGCTTTCTTT; CDR3aa: CASGTGGEAFF
j_gene: TRBJ2-7; v_gene: TRBV29-1; d_gene: TRBD1; abundance: NA; CDR3nt: TGCAGCGTACGGGACAGGGGGCCGAACGAGCAGTACTTC; CDR3aa: CSVRDRGPNEQYF
j_gene: TRBJ1-6; v_gene: TRBV6-5; d_gene: NA; abundance: once; CDR3nt: TGTGCCAGCGGGCAGGGCGTTGCAAGATCACCCCTCCACTTT; CDR3aa: CASGQGVARSPLHF
j_gene: TRBJ1-3; v_gene: TRBV3-1/TRBV3-2; d_gene: NA; abundance: NA; CDR3nt: TGTGCCAGCAGCCCCCTCTCTGGAAACACCATATATTTT; CDR3aa: CASSPLSGNTIYF
j_gene: TRBJ1-6; v_gene: TRBV7-2; d_gene: TRBD1; abundance: once; CDR3nt: TGTGCCAGCAGCCTACAGGGGGGGAATTCACCCCTCCACTTT; CDR3aa: CASSLQGGNSPLHF
j_gene: TRBJ2-2; v_gene: TRBV5-1; d_gene: NA; abundance: NA; CDR3nt: TGCGCCAGCAGGCGCCTAACCACAGGTGACACCGGGGAGCTGTTTTTT; CDR3aa: CASRRLTTGDTGELFF
j_gene: TRBJ2-1; v_gene: TRBV29-1; d_gene: NA; abundance: NA; CDR3nt: TGCAGCGTTGAAGATGGAAAGGGGAAGTTCTTC; CDR3aa: CSVEDGKGKFF
j_gene: TRBJ1-1; v_gene: TRBV29-1; d_gene: TRBD1; abundance: NA; CDR3nt: TGCAGCGTGGTGAGAAACAGGGGCACTGAAGCTTTCTTT; CDR3aa: CSVVRNRGTEAFF
j_gene: TRBJ2-5; v_gene: TRBV25-1; d_gene: NA; abundance: NA; CDR3nt: TGTGCCAGCAGTGCCCTGGAGACCCAGTACTTC; CDR3aa: CASSALETQYF